This passage covers 7 T cell receptor beta chains from one sample sequenced in a study of blood T cell repertoires in COVID-19 (dated by TCRdb to the early 2020s). The method behind the library was the immunoSEQ multiplex PCR assay. TCRdb provides this immuneACCESS table in a form limited to in-frame rearrangements. Some clones are lacking; in checked studies, under half of them reflect an unresolved V gene, and why the rest are absent is not known. Present in this sample are a few hundred thousand clones, 70% to 90% of which were seen just once. Of the sample, more than 0.7% is held by the ten largest clones. Sequencing used peripheral blood. Every receptor here comes from a man between 18 and 35 years old with COVID-19, enrolled during active disease.

This rearrangement joins TRBV5-4 to TRBJ2-3; perhaps TRBD2 as D (6 bases). The V gene's germline CDR1 is SGHNT and CDR2 YYREEE (reference sequence). The CDR3 is 17 amino acids. V was pared by 4 bases and J by 6 bases, with 24 bases between. The CDR3 here is CASSRALGRESWDTQYF. CDR3 coding DNA: TGTGCCAGCAGCCGAGCCCTGGGACGGGAGAGTTGGGATACGCAGTATTTT.

The gene calls are TRBV12-3 or TRBV12-4 and TRBJ1-6; D gene unclear. Trimming removed 6 bases from V and 2 bases from J, with 5 bases in between. The CDR3 has 13 amino acids. The CDR3 reads CASSQTYNSPLHF. The DNA for the CDR3 is TGTGCCAGCAGCCAAACCTATAATTCACCCCTCCACTTT.

To note about this clone: Other DNA variants within this sample encode the same CDR3. The rearrangement links TRBV19 to TRBJ1-1; D perhaps matches TRBD1 (5 bases). Trimming removed 5 bases at V and 3 bases at J, with 13 bases between. The CDR3 covers 14 residues. The germline V gene encodes CDR1 LNHDA and CDR2 SQIVND (reference sequence). In DNA, the CDR3 is TGTGCCAGTAGTCCCCGCCAGGGTCACACTGAAGCTTTCTTT. Amino acid sequence: CASSPRQGHTEAFF.

The chain uses TRBV29-1 and TRBJ2-3, with a weak D call TRBD2 (5 bases). V was shortened by 6 bases and J by 10 bases, with 14 bases between the two germline ends. The CDR3 extends over 11 amino acids. Per germline, CDR1 SQVTM and CDR2 ANQGSEA. The CDR3 sequence is CSVERGIAQYF. The CDR3 DNA reads TGCAGCGTAGAGCGAGGGATTGCGCAGTATTTT.

The V gene is TRBV7-3, the J gene TRBJ2-2; TRBD1 matches at 7 bases. The germline CDR1 and CDR2 sequences are SGHTA and FQGTGA. This CDR3 is 16 amino acids long. V lost 0 bases and J lost 4; bases outside the gene matches: 5. This chain's CDR3 is CASSLTAGGVTGELFF. The CDR3 bases are TGTGCCAGCAGCTTAACGGCAGGGGGTGTCACCGGGGAGCTGTTTTTT.

V gene TRBV3-1 (or the pseudogene TRBV3-2) combines with J gene TRBJ2-3; unclear D gene. With 5 bases removed from V and 2 bases from J, the gap between germline ends came to 5 bases. There are 12 residues in the CDR3. CDR1 LGHDT and CDR2 YNNKEL come from the germline V gene (reference sequence). CDR3 coding DNA: TGTGCCAGCAGCTATTCCACAGATACGCAGTATTTT. Translation gives CASSYSTDTQYF.

The chain combines TRBV2 with TRBJ2-5; 12 positions agree with TRBD1. After removal of 6 bases from V and 5 bases from J, the junction contained 7 bases not matched to a gene. Germline CDR1 reads SNHLY; CDR2 reads FYNNEI. This CDR3 comprises 15 residues. CDR3 sequence reads: CASRPGTGGLETQYF. The CDR3 region has the DNA TGTGCCAGCAGACCCGGGACAGGGGGCTTGGAGACCCAGTACTTC.